This T cell receptor (beta chain) derives from a study of response to subunit inactivated influenza vaccine. This CDR3 is 16 amino acids long. Each CDR3 protein is one row after TCRdb ran MiXCR on the RT-PCR reads. In the table there are around 490,000 distinct CDR3 sequences, around 8% of which are singletons. Judged by abundance, this clonotype is medium-sized. Sequences were derived from PBMCs from blood, sampled around 2 years after vaccination. The chain joins TRBV3-2 to TRBJ2-2; the DNA was not compared with TRBD1, the D call given in the table. TRBV3-2 is labeled a pseudogene. The sequence was obtained from a man between 50 and 70 years old who received an inactivated influenza vaccine. As DNA, the CDR3 is TGTGCCAGCAGCCGCACCGGGACAGGGAACACCGGGGAGCTGTTTTTT. It codes for CASSRTGTGNTGELFF.